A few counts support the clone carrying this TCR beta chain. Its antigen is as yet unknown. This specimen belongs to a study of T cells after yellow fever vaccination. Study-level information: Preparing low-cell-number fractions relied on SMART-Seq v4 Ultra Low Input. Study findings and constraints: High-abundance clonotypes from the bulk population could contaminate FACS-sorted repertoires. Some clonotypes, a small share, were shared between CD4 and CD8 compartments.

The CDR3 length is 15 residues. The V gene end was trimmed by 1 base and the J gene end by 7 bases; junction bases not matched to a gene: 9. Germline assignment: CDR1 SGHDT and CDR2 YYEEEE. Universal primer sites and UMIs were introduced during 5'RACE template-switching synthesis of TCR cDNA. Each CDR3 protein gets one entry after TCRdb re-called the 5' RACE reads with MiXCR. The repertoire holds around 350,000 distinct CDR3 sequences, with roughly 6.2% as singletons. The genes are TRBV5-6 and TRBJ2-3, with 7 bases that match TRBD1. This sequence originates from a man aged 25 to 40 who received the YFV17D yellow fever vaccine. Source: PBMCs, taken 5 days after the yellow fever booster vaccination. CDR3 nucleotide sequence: TGTGCCAGCAGCTTGAGTCTAGGGGGCAGTTATACGCAGTATTTT. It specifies CASSLSLGGSYTQYF.